This T cell receptor (beta chain) was sequenced in a study of T-cell reconstitution after alpha-beta-depleted transplantation in children. Germline CDR1 MNHEY, CDR2 SVGAGI. V gave up 5 bases and J gave up 10 bases; unmatched junction bases: 17. The CDR3 spans 16 residues. Unique molecular identifiers were used to barcode this TCRbeta library. One entry per CDR3 protein, called by TCRdb with MiXCR from the PCR reads. The sample holds over 150,000 distinct CDR3 sequences, 13% to 15% seen once. This receptor was identified in a human donor who donated a stem cell graft to a child with acute lymphoblastic leukemia. The J gene is TRBJ1-1, the V gene TRBV6-5; 9 bases agree with TRBD1. The sample in question was PBMCs from the stem cell graft donor, obtained from the stem cell graft. DNA for the CDR3: TGTGCCAGCAGTCGCTCCGGGACAGGGTACAGCAGCGGAGCTTTCTTT. Translated: CASSRSGTGYSSGAFF.